Listed below are T cell receptor beta chains from one sample, sequenced in a study of T cells after yellow fever vaccination. TCRdb re-called the 5' RACE reads with MiXCR, one entry per CDR3 protein. The sample holds approximately 550,000 distinct CDR3 sequences; 19% are singletons and the top ten take roughly an eighth. Source: PBMCs, taken 15 days after the yellow fever booster vaccination. All receptors come from a man aged 30-40 years who received the YFV17D yellow fever vaccine. CDR3s include the opening cysteine and the closing phenylalanine or tryptophan. Fields, in order: CDR3 protein, D gene, V gene, J gene. D genes are given only for firm matches.

CDR3 protein: CASSPVDTGELFF
D gene: NA
V gene: TRBV6-6
J gene: TRBJ2-2

CDR3 protein: CASSNESFPPYEQYF
D gene: NA
V gene: TRBV21-1
J gene: TRBJ2-7

CDR3 protein: CASSLMLGATEAFF
D gene: NA
V gene: TRBV7-8
J gene: TRBJ1-1

CDR3 protein: CASSLAGTSPQETQYF
D gene: TRBD2
V gene: TRBV7-2
J gene: TRBJ2-5

CDR3 protein: CASSSRARYEQYF
D gene: NA
V gene: TRBV7-8
J gene: TRBJ2-7

CDR3 protein: CASSLVQPNTEAFF
D gene: NA
V gene: TRBV5-1
J gene: TRBJ1-1

CDR3 protein: CSSPLAGAEQYF
D gene: TRBD2
V gene: TRBV20-1
J gene: TRBJ2-7

CDR3 protein: CASSPGWTQYF
D gene: NA
V gene: TRBV3-1
J gene: TRBJ2-5

CDR3 protein: CATSREQGGTGELFF
D gene: NA
V gene: TRBV15
J gene: TRBJ2-2

CDR3 protein: CASSDAAYGTGFGDTQYF
D gene: TRBD1
V gene: TRBV9
J gene: TRBJ2-3

CDR3 protein: CASSQGAASQETQYF
D gene: NA
V gene: TRBV4-2
J gene: TRBJ2-5

CDR3 protein: CASSPPVGTGELFF
D gene: NA
V gene: TRBV7-2
J gene: TRBJ2-2

CDR3 protein: CASRITGTRMTDTQYF
D gene: NA
V gene: TRBV5-1
J gene: TRBJ2-3

CDR3 protein: CASSQDRGGADTQYF
D gene: TRBD2
V gene: TRBV4-3
J gene: TRBJ2-3

CDR3 protein: CASSLARNNEQFF
D gene: NA
V gene: TRBV7-2
J gene: TRBJ2-1

CDR3 protein: CASSQDRGLAGRNEQFF
D gene: TRBD2
V gene: TRBV3-1
J gene: TRBJ2-1

CDR3 protein: CSVEDLKAQETQYF
D gene: NA
V gene: TRBV29-1
J gene: TRBJ2-5

CDR3 protein: CASTLTGTLNNEQFF
D gene: NA
V gene: TRBV5-1
J gene: TRBJ2-1

CDR3 protein: CASSVEGGDGYEQYF
D gene: NA
V gene: TRBV6-1
J gene: TRBJ2-7

CDR3 protein: CASSLVRSSGSKETQYF
D gene: NA
V gene: TRBV7-8
J gene: TRBJ2-5

CDR3 protein: CASRASGGNEQFF
D gene: TRBD2
V gene: TRBV12-3/TRBV12-4
J gene: TRBJ2-1

CDR3 protein: CASSPLSSMNTEAFF
D gene: NA
V gene: TRBV18
J gene: TRBJ1-1

CDR3 protein: CASSLKSSSYNEQFF
D gene: NA
V gene: TRBV7-2
J gene: TRBJ2-1

CDR3 protein: CSARPLAVPYYEQYF
D gene: NA
V gene: TRBV20-1
J gene: TRBJ2-7

CDR3 protein: CAWSMSGDSPLHF
D gene: NA
V gene: TRBV30
J gene: TRBJ1-6

CDR3 protein: CASSYSWGGAYEQYF
D gene: NA
V gene: TRBV6-5
J gene: TRBJ2-7

CDR3 protein: CASSSPASSLYEQYF
D gene: NA
V gene: TRBV6-2/TRBV6-3
J gene: TRBJ2-7

CDR3 protein: CSATPGGPSTDTQYF
D gene: NA
V gene: TRBV20-1
J gene: TRBJ2-3

CDR3 protein: CSVRSGRNSPLHF
D gene: NA
V gene: TRBV29-1
J gene: TRBJ1-6

CDR3 protein: CSVDKIAYNEQFF
D gene: NA
V gene: TRBV29-1
J gene: TRBJ2-1

CDR3 protein: CASSRPGRGLLSGANVLTF
D gene: NA
V gene: TRBV12-3/TRBV12-4
J gene: TRBJ2-6

CDR3 protein: CASSWGGGGPLYEQYF
D gene: NA
V gene: TRBV5-6
J gene: TRBJ2-7

CDR3 protein: CAISGPGRGNQPQHF
D gene: NA
V gene: TRBV10-3
J gene: TRBJ1-5

CDR3 protein: CASSQDRSGRSTDTQYF
D gene: TRBD2
V gene: TRBV3-1
J gene: TRBJ2-3

CDR3 protein: CASSARGSDGANVLTF
D gene: NA
V gene: TRBV7-9
J gene: TRBJ2-6

CDR3 protein: CASSPQQGVGETQYF
D gene: NA
V gene: TRBV18
J gene: TRBJ2-5

CDR3 protein: CASMGKETQYF
D gene: NA
V gene: TRBV2
J gene: TRBJ2-5

CDR3 protein: CASSPPRVLQNTGELFF
D gene: NA
V gene: TRBV28
J gene: TRBJ2-2

CDR3 protein: CASSLTSGQSAGELFF
D gene: TRBD1
V gene: TRBV11-2
J gene: TRBJ2-2